Detailed here is one TCR beta chain. Its specificity is not known. This record comes from a study of T cell repertoires in urothelial bladder cancer. Study at large: Resected lesion stages: three cT0, three cTa, three cT1, three cT2+.

Study-level findings and limits: Carcinoma specimens had fewer T cells than benign specimens. In carcinoma specimens, a single clone made up to roughly 15% of infiltrating lymphocytes. Median infiltrating lymphocyte percentage was about 2% in carcinoma specimens.

Produced via immunoSEQ multiplex PCR; TCRdb's table is partial and in-frame only. This table holds around 12,000 clones, less than 75% found once. This CDR3 spans 15 amino acids. CDR1 is LGHNA, CDR2 YNFKEQ, per germline. V was pared by 3 bases and J by 6 bases, with 0 bases of the junction left unmatched. The chain has TRBV4-2 and TRBJ2-3; TRBD2 agrees at 16 bases. This TCR derives from a human donor with urothelial carcinoma. The sequenced sample was tumor-infiltrating cells from bladder cancer. As DNA, the CDR3 is TGTGCCAGCAGCCAGGGACTAGCGGGGGGGGATACGCAGTATTTT. Amino acids: CASSQGLAGGDTQYF.